The 30 T cell receptor beta chains presented below share a single source sample, sequenced in a study of OX40 agonist ivuxolimab in advanced cancers. Clones were sequenced by immunoSEQ multiplex PCR, and TCRdb holds only the in-frame ones, with some missing. Here the sample spans just over 50,000 clones, over 75% being singletons. Specimen: CD4+ or CD8+ T cells sorted from blood, collected in a trial of the OX40 agonist ivuxolimab. The receptors originated from an adult with an advanced solid tumor such as melanoma, head and neck, liver or kidney cancer.

The rearrangement uses TRBV6-1 and TRBJ1-2; D remains ambiguous. CDR1 is MNHNS, CDR2 SASEGT, per germline. V lost 6 bases, J lost 4 bases, and 12 bases lay in between. The length of the CDR3 is 13 residues. The DNA for the CDR3 is TGTGCCAGCAGCCATGAGGCGTCCTATGGCTACACCTTC. As protein: CASSHEASYGYTF.

The rearrangement uses TRBV6-1 and TRBJ2-2; D gene unclear. The CDR3 has 15 amino acids. Trimming took 6 bases from V and 3 from J, leaving 14 bases between them. CDR1 and CDR2 (germline): MNHNS, SASEGT. The CDR3 loop reads CASSHAGRDTGELFF. CDR3 in DNA: TGTGCCAGCAGCCACGCCGGTAGAGACACCGGGGAGCTGTTTTTT.

This clone was picked up a small number of times. The rearrangement joins TRBV29-1 to TRBJ2-7, with D perhaps TRBD1 (5 bases). Germline lookup yields CDR1 SQVTM and CDR2 ANQGSEA. V gave up 4 bases and J gave up 0 bases, with 7 bases separating them. This CDR3 comprises 12 residues. The CDR3 DNA follows: TGCAGCGTTGGCAGGGACTCCTACGAGCAGTACTTC. Its translation: CSVGRDSYEQYF.

This clone was detected only a few times. The chain employs TRBV6-5 and TRBJ1-6; a weak D match, TRBD1 (6 bases). CDR3 size: 13 residues. The germline V and J ends were trimmed by 7 bases and 9 bases, with 13 bases remaining between them. CDR1 MNHEY and CDR2 SVGAGI come from the germline V gene. CDR3 amino acids: CASIHLGGSPLHF. As DNA, the CDR3 is TGTGCCAGCATCCACTTAGGGGGTTCACCCCTCCACTTT.

The rearrangement links TRBV19 to TRBJ2-2; 8 bases fit TRBD2. V lost 5 bases to trimming and J lost 2 bases; unmatched junction nucleotides: 7. CDR3 length: 16 residues. The germline gives CDR1 LNHDA, CDR2 SQIVND (reference sequence). The CDR3 DNA follows: TGTGCCAGTAGTTCCCGAACTAGCGGAAACACCGGGGAGCTGTTTTTT. It codes for CASSSRTSGNTGELFF.

A word on this clone: A much larger clone sits a single nucleotide away, making a read error possible. This sequence joins TRBV28 and TRBJ1-6; D gene ambiguous. The CDR3 loop spans 13 amino acids. Per germline, CDR1 MDHEN and CDR2 SYDVKM. V shed 5 bases and J shed 13 bases, with 15 bases lying between them. CDR3 nucleotide sequence: TGTGCCAGCAGTGCAAAACCGCGGTGGCCCCTCCACTTT. It encodes CASSAKPRWPLHF.

The chain recombines TRBV5-1 with TRBJ2-1, with 8 bases that match TRBD2. V lost 8 bases, J lost 4 bases, and 5 bases stayed unmatched. CDR1 is SGHRS and CDR2 is YFSETQ in the germline V gene. The CDR3 covers 13 residues. DNA for the CDR3: TGCGCCAGTGCACTAGCGGCTTACAATGAGCAGTTCTTC. Translation: CASALAAYNEQFF.

The chain carries TRBV5-4 and TRBJ1-2; D perhaps matches TRBD1 (6 bases). The CDR3 totals 13 residues. CDR1 is SGHNT and CDR2 is YYREEE in the germline V gene (reference sequence). Trimming pared 9 bases from V and 12 bases from J, leaving 24 bases between. The CDR3 reads CATKRDQGGGHTF. The CDR3 DNA reads as TGTGCCACCAAGAGAGACCAGGGAGGGGGTCACACCTTC.

The J gene is TRBJ1-4, the V gene TRBV6-5, with D maybe TRBD1 (6 bases). Trimming took 5 bases from V and 5 from J, leaving 9 bases between them. CDR3 length: 13 residues. CDR1 and CDR2 from the germline V gene are MNHEY and SVGAGI. The CDR3 DNA follows: TGTGCCAGCAGTCGAGGACAGAATGAAAAACTGTTTTTT. The encoded protein is CASSRGQNEKLFF.

The chain recombines TRBV18 with TRBJ2-2; the D gene could be TRBD1 or TRBD2 (5 bases each). The CDR3 totals 17 residues. The germline V gene has CDR1 KGHSH and CDR2 LQKENI. V gave up 6 bases and J gave up 0 bases, with 17 bases separating them. This CDR3 is CASSGAGQTSNTGELFF. The DNA of the CDR3 is TGTGCCAGCTCCGGGGCAGGACAAACTTCGAACACCGGGGAGCTGTTTTTT. Combining the CDR3 with reference TRBV18 and TRBJ2-2 gives the whole variable domain NAGVMQNPRHLVRRRGQEARLRCSPMKGHSHVYWYRQLPEEGLKFMVYLQKENIIDESGMPKERFSAEFPKEGPSILRIQQVVRGDSAAYFCASSGAGQTSNTGELFFGEGSRLTVL.

This clone appeared a single time. This specimen includes other DNA sequences encoding the same CDR3. The rearrangement links TRBV11-2 to TRBJ1-5; D might be TRBD1 (5 bases). The CDR3 loop spans 13 amino acids. Germline V gene data show CDR1 as SGHAT and CDR2 as FQNNGV. Trimming removed 2 bases from V and 6 bases from J, with 8 bases in between. This CDR3 reads CASSLQGGQPQHF. For the CDR3, the DNA is TGTGCCAGCAGCTTACAGGGAGGTCAGCCCCAGCATTTT.

This clone was counted once. The chain carries TRBV28 and TRBJ2-1, with TRBD1 matching 9 bases. Germline-derived CDR1 and CDR2 are MDHEN and SYDVKM. CDR3 length: 17 amino acids. Losses at the gene ends were 2 bases for V and 2 bases for J; bases not matched to a gene: 7. CDR3 in DNA: TGTGCCAGCAGTTTAGGGACAGGGTTCAGCACCTACAATGAGCAGTTCTTC. This gives the protein CASSLGTGFSTYNEQFF.

The chain joins TRBV28 to TRBJ1-2; TRBD1 is a possible D gene (6 bases). V was trimmed by 5 bases and J by 8 bases, leaving 15 bases between them. Germline V gives CDR1 MDHEN, CDR2 SYDVKM. The CDR3 totals 13 residues. The CDR3 protein is CASSQTGERGYTF. CDR3 sequence (DNA): TGTGCCAGCAGTCAGACAGGCGAACGGGGCTACACCTTC.

In DNA, the CDR3 is TGTGCCAGCAGTTACTCGGAGGCAGGGACCGAGCAGTACTTC. Translation: CASSYSEAGTEQYF. The V and J genes are TRBV6-5 and TRBJ2-7, with D perhaps assigned TRBD1 or TRBD2 (5 bases each). The CDR3 loop spans 14 amino acids. Germline CDR1 and CDR2: MNHEY and SVGAGI. V was cut by 0 bases and J by 6 bases, with 12 bases left in between.

This clone occurred once. CDR3 residues: CAFTPGQETQYF. CDR3 sequence (DNA): TGTGCCTTTACCCCGGGGCAAGAGACCCAGTACTTC. J is TRBJ2-5 and V is TRBV30; a weak D match, TRBD2 (5 bases). Germline V gene lookup returns CDR1 GTSNPN and CDR2 SVGIG (reference sequence). This CDR3 has 12 amino acids. Trimming took off 7 bases at V and 2 bases at J, with 11 bases between the two ends.

V usage is TRBV28 and J usage is TRBJ1-1; 8 nucleotides match TRBD1. The V segment lost 10 bases and the J segment 6 bases; nucleotides outside the gene matches: 13. Per the germline V gene, CDR1 is MDHEN and CDR2 is SYDVKM. There are 14 residues in the CDR3. CDR3 loop: CATHTGGAGAEAFF. The DNA for the CDR3 is TGTGCCACACACACAGGGGGGGCGGGGGCTGAAGCTTTCTTT.

The V gene is TRBV7-3, the J gene TRBJ2-5; TRBD2 matches at 7 bases. The ends lost 0 bases at V and 1 base at J; junction bases unmatched: 2. This CDR3 has 15 residues. Germline V gene sequence: CDR1 SGHTA, CDR2 FQGTGA. CDR3 in amino acids: CASSLTSGFQETQYF. The DNA of the CDR3 is TGTGCCAGCAGCTTAACTAGCGGGTTCCAAGAGACCCAGTACTTC.

This clone was detected only once. The chain carries TRBV27 and TRBJ2-7, with D perhaps TRBD2 (5 bases). Germline values: CDR1 MNHEY, CDR2 SMNVEV (reference sequence). Trimming cost V 4 bases and J 7 bases, with 17 bases left between them. The CDR3 is made up of 14 amino acids. In DNA, the CDR3 is TGTGCCAGCAGTTCGAACCGGGTCCGGGAAGAGCAGTACTTC. As protein: CASSSNRVREEQYF.

The gene calls are TRBV2 and TRBJ2-1; TRBD2 might be the D (6 bases). V was cut by 7 bases and J by 9 bases, with 13 bases left in between. Per germline, CDR1 SNHLY and CDR2 FYNNEI. The CDR3 runs 12 residues. The CDR3 DNA reads as TGTGCCAGCACCAGACTAGTAGTTGAGCAGTTCTTC. Translating gives CASTRLVVEQFF. Together with reference TRBV2 and TRBJ2-1, the CDR3 gives the full variable domain: EPEVTQTPSHQVTQMGQEVILRCVPISNHLYFYWYRQILGQKVEFLVSFYNNEISEKSEIFDDQFSVERPDGSNFTLKIRSTKLEDSAMYFCASTRLVVEQFFGPGTRLTVL.

The sample holds a few counts of this clone. The chain recombines TRBV9 with TRBJ2-3; 11 nucleotides agree with TRBD2. This CDR3 is built from 16 residues. Unmatched junction bases numbered 4, after V lost 4 bases and J lost 0 bases. Germline V gene lookup returns CDR1 SGDLS and CDR2 YYNGEE. The chain's CDR3 is CASSLWTSGSTDTQYF. The CDR3 DNA sequence: TGTGCCAGCAGCCTCTGGACTAGCGGGAGCACAGATACGCAGTATTTT.

The V and J genes are TRBV11-3 and TRBJ1-1; D is undetermined. The CDR3 is 12 residues long. V shed 4 bases and J shed 7 bases, with 10 bases lying between them. Germline V CDR1 and CDR2: SGHNT, YENEEA. The DNA of the CDR3 is TGTGCCAGCAGCTATAACCTCGGTGAAGCTTTCTTT. It specifies CASSYNLGEAFF.

This chain joins TRBV27 and TRBJ2-7, with 9 bases identical to TRBD1. The CDR3 loop spans 15 amino acids. The germline V gene encodes CDR1 MNHEY and CDR2 SMNVEV (reference sequence). The ends lost 2 bases at V and 6 bases at J; junction bases unmatched: 8. CDR3: CASSLLPGQGFEQYF. The CDR3 bases are TGTGCCAGCAGTTTACTCCCGGGACAGGGATTCGAGCAGTACTTC.

The chain joins TRBV2 to TRBJ2-2, with a possible D match to TRBD2 (5 bases). The CDR3 contains 14 residues. V was cut by 5 bases and J by 0 bases, with 7 bases left in between. The germline gives CDR1 SNHLY, CDR2 FYNNEI. CDR3: CASSRDPNTGELFF. The CDR3 nucleotides read TGTGCCAGCAGTCGGGATCCGAACACCGGGGAGCTGTTTTTT.

V usage is TRBV7-8 and J usage is TRBJ2-1; 12 nucleotides line up with TRBD1. The germline V gene has CDR1 SGHVS and CDR2 FQNEAQ. This CDR3 region has 14 residues. After removal of 3 bases from V and 9 bases from J, the junction contained 3 bases not matched to a gene. For the CDR3, the DNA is TGTGCCAGCAGCTTGGGACAGGGGGCCCGTGAGCAGTTCTTC. Protein product: CASSLGQGAREQFF.

The gene calls are TRBV19 and TRBJ2-1, with D perhaps given as TRBD1 or TRBD2 (5 bases each). Trimming removed 6 bases from V and 4 bases from J, with 10 bases in between. The V gene's germline CDR1 is LNHDA and CDR2 SQIVND (reference sequence). The CDR3 length is 13 residues. Written as DNA, the CDR3 is TGTGCCAGTAGGATCGGGGCGTACAATGAGCAGTTCTTC. It is translated as CASRIGAYNEQFF.

The chain couples TRBV5-1 to TRBJ2-1; D possibly corresponds to TRBD2 (6 bases). Trimming took 4 bases from V and 0 from J, leaving 14 bases between them. The CDR3 covers 16 residues. The germline CDR1 and CDR2 sequences are SGHRS and YFSETQ. CDR3 nucleotides: TGCGCCAGCAGCACCACTAGCCCTTACTCCTACAATGAGCAGTTCTTC. This translates into CASSTTSPYSYNEQFF.

J is TRBJ1-3 and V is TRBV19, with D perhaps matching TRBD1 (6 bases). Germline V gene sequence: CDR1 LNHDA, CDR2 SQIVND (reference sequence). Trimming took 5 bases from V and 1 from J, leaving 12 bases between them. This CDR3 comprises 15 residues. The CDR3 nucleotides read TGTGCCAGTAGTTTTGGACAGCTTTCTGGAAACACCATATATTTT. Translating gives CASSFGQLSGNTIYF.

This sequence joins TRBV14 and TRBJ2-2; 8 bases fit TRBD1. V shed 5 bases and J 6 bases; nucleotides not matched to a gene: 2. This CDR3 is 13 amino acids long. Per the germline V gene, CDR1 is SGHDN and CDR2 is FVKESK. The DNA for the CDR3 is TGTGCCAGCAGCGTACAGGGGGCCGGGGAGCTGTTTTTT. Protein: CASSVQGAGELFF.

The rearrangement uses TRBV10-3 and TRBJ1-4, with TRBD1 as a possible D gene (5 bases). With 6 bases removed from V and 8 bases from J, the gap between germline ends came to 10 bases. CDR1 and CDR2 (germline): ENHRY, SYGVKD. The CDR3 runs 12 residues. The CDR3 loop reads CAISGGGEKLFF. CDR3 DNA sequence: TGTGCCATCAGCGGGGGAGGGGAAAAACTGTTTTTT.

DNA for the CDR3: TGTGCCAGCAGCTTAACAGGGGCGCGCTATGGCTACACCTTC. This gives the protein CASSLTGARYGYTF. The V and J genes are TRBV5-4 and TRBJ1-2, with TRBD1 matching over 7 bases. V dropped 2 bases and J dropped 4; count of bases not matched to a gene: 5. The germline gives CDR1 SGHNT, CDR2 YYREEE (reference sequence). The CDR3 totals 14 residues.